The 8 T cell receptor beta chains below all came from one sample that was sequenced in a study of blood T cell repertoires in COVID-19. The table came from immunoSEQ multiplex PCR; TCRdb's copy has only in-frame clones and leaves some out. The data contain roughly 75,000 clones, 65% to 90% of them seen just once; the ten biggest clones take up roughly 9.1%. What was sequenced was peripheral blood. These receptors came from a man between 50 and 59 years old with COVID-19, enrolled during active disease.

The J gene is TRBJ1-2, the V gene TRBV29-1; 7 nucleotides match TRBD1. The CDR3 extends over 12 amino acids. Trimming at V came to 6 bases and at J to 4 bases, leaving 5 bases not matched to a gene. Per the germline V gene, CDR1 is SQVTM and CDR2 is ANQGSEA. The CDR3 sequence is CSVPGGSYGYTF. The CDR3, as DNA: TGCAGCGTCCCAGGGGGTAGCTATGGCTACACCTTC.

The chain carries TRBV7-8 and TRBJ2-5, with a tentative D call TRBD2 (6 bases). Germline CDR1 is SGHVS and CDR2 is FQNEAQ. Trimming pared 2 bases from V and 3 bases from J, leaving 16 bases between. The CDR3 consists of 16 residues. CDR3 nucleotide sequence: TGTGCCAGCAGCTTATTCGCGGGGCAGGGAGAAGAGACCCAGTACTTC. It yields the protein CASSLFAGQGEETQYF.

The chain employs TRBV15 and TRBJ2-7; D possibly corresponds to TRBD1 (5 bases). V was cut by 3 bases and J by 0 bases, with 6 bases left in between. In germline, CDR1 is LNHNV, CDR2 YYDKDF (reference sequence). The CDR3 consists of 13 residues. CDR3 coding DNA: TGTGCCACCAGCAGGGGGCTCTCCTACGAGCAGTACTTC. This gives the protein CATSRGLSYEQYF.

The chain recombines TRBV5-4 with TRBJ2-3; TRBD2 matches at 12 bases. Germline CDR1 is SGHNT and CDR2 is YYREEE (reference sequence). The CDR3 runs 17 residues. V was pared by 4 bases and J by 1 base, with 7 bases of the junction left unmatched. Written as DNA, the CDR3 is TGTGCCAGCAGCCTACTAGCGGGAGGACGAGGCACAGATACGCAGTATTTT. Translating gives CASSLLAGGRGTDTQYF.

This clone was counted a single time. The gene calls are TRBV2 and TRBJ1-2; 7 nucleotides match TRBD1. The CDR3 has 15 amino acids. Unmatched junction bases numbered 9, after V lost 5 bases and J lost 3 bases. Germline V gives CDR1 SNHLY, CDR2 FYNNEI. The CDR3 sequence: CASSSDRQGHYGYTF. The CDR3 DNA is TGTGCCAGCAGTTCTGATAGACAGGGCCACTATGGCTACACCTTC.

The chain couples TRBV6-5 to TRBJ2-7; 8 bases are shared with TRBD1. The CDR3 runs 15 residues. Per the germline V gene, CDR1 is MNHEY and CDR2 is SVGAGI. V trimming: 6 bases; J trimming: 4 bases; junction bases outside the gene matches: 11. For the CDR3, the DNA is TGTGCCAGCAGCGCTACAGGGGGAGGTACGTACGAGCAGTACTTC. Its protein product is CASSATGGGTYEQYF.

The J gene is TRBJ1-1, the V gene TRBV7-9, with 7 nucleotides matching TRBD1. Germline CDR1 and CDR2: SEHNR and FQNEAQ (reference sequence). The CDR3 has 15 amino acids. After removal of 4 bases from V and 0 bases from J, the junction contained 5 bases not matched to a gene. CDR3 in amino acids: CASSYAGTVNTEAFF. The CDR3 DNA is TGTGCCAGCAGCTATGCCGGGACAGTGAACACTGAAGCTTTCTTT.

This chain connects TRBV29-1 to TRBJ1-5; D perhaps matches TRBD1 (6 bases). The CDR3 consists of 15 residues. Trimming pared 6 bases from V and 2 bases from J, leaving 17 bases between. The germline V gene has CDR1 SQVTM and CDR2 ANQGSEA. For the CDR3, the DNA is TGCAGCGTGAACACAGGGTCAGCGGGCAATCAGCCCCAGCATTTT. Protein sequence: CSVNTGSAGNQPQHF.